These 27 T cell receptor beta chains came from one sample sequenced in a study of Ad26.COV2.S vaccination and SARS-CoV-2 variants. The treatment: approximately 18 received Ad26.COV2.S at low or high dose, single or two shots; 5 received placebo; per-sample allocation not given. Day 63 following the first vaccine or placebo injection was when the samples were taken. TCRdb's table, derived via immunoSEQ multiplex PCR, lists solely in-frame clones and lacks some. The sample carries 400,000 to 450,000 clones, around 92% recorded once. This sample comprised peripheral blood, obtained in a trial of Ad26.COV2.S vaccine versus placebo. These receptor sequences come from a person between 18 and 65 years old who received the Ad26.COV2.S COVID-19 vaccine or a placebo.

The rearrangement joins TRBV13 to TRBJ2-3, with 9 bases fitting TRBD2. This CDR3 has 16 amino acids. V lost 1 base to trimming and J lost 4 bases; unmatched junction nucleotides: 6. CDR1 is PRHDT, CDR2 FYEKMQ, per germline (reference sequence). CDR3 residues: CASSLVGGGAADTQYF. CDR3 nucleotides: TGTGCCAGCAGCTTAGTCGGCGGGGGGGCCGCAGATACGCAGTATTTT.

J is TRBJ2-5 and V is TRBV7-2, with unresolved D. The germline V and J ends were trimmed by 4 bases and 6 bases, with 12 bases remaining between them. In germline, CDR1 is SGHTA, CDR2 FQGNSA. CDR3 length equals 13 residues. CDR3 nucleotide sequence: TGTGCCAGCAGCTCCTTCGCAAAGAAGACCCAGTACTTC. It codes for CASSSFAKKTQYF.

The chain uses TRBV4-3 and TRBJ2-2; D call uncertain. V shed 2 bases and J shed 2 bases, with 9 bases lying between them. Germline V gene sequence: CDR1 LGHNA, CDR2 YSLEER. This CDR3 spans 15 amino acids. The CDR3 loop reads CASSQQRINTGELFF. The CDR3 DNA follows: TGCGCCAGCAGCCAACAACGGATCAACACCGGGGAGCTGTTTTTT.

This chain links TRBV5-8 with TRBJ2-1, with D perhaps matching TRBD1 (5 bases). The CDR3 totals 15 residues. Trimming pared 2 bases from V and 5 bases from J, leaving 14 bases between. Germline assignment: CDR1 SGHTS and CDR2 YDEGEE. The CDR3 DNA reads TGTGCCAGCAGCTTTCAGGGTGTCCCTCACAATGAGCAGTTCTTC. It encodes CASSFQGVPHNEQFF.

V gene TRBV9 combines with J gene TRBJ1-4, with TRBD1 as a possible D gene (5 bases). V lost 0 bases and J lost 3, with 9 bases in between. The CDR3 spans 15 residues. The germline V gene encodes CDR1 SGDLS and CDR2 YYNGEE. In nucleotides, the CDR3 is TGTGCCAGCAGCGTAGGGGTGGGGCCTAATGAAAAACTGTTTTTT. It translates to CASSVGVGPNEKLFF.

This clone was detected once. The V call is TRBV10-1, the J call TRBJ2-5; 8 bases agree with TRBD1. Germline CDR1 WNHNN, CDR2 SYGVQD (reference sequence). Trimming took 1 base from V and 5 from J; bases not matched to a gene: 0. The CDR3 is made up of 13 amino acids. CDR3 region: CASSEWTGETQYF. The DNA of the CDR3 is TGCGCCAGCAGTGAGTGGACAGGGGAGACCCAGTACTTC.

The chain uses TRBV10-1 and TRBJ2-1, with 8 bases aligning to TRBD2. Unmatched junction bases numbered 11, after V lost 2 bases and J lost 2 bases. The CDR3 extends over 18 amino acids. Per germline, CDR1 WNHNN and CDR2 SYGVQD (reference sequence). The CDR3 DNA follows: TGCGCCAGCAGTGAGGGTAGCGGGGTTCACCAAACCTACAATGAGCAGTTCTTC. This codes for CASSEGSGVHQTYNEQFF.

The rearrangement joins TRBV11-2 to TRBJ2-7, with D perhaps matching TRBD1 (6 bases). V was cut by 5 bases and J by 6 bases, with 8 bases left in between. Germline V lookup: CDR1 SGHAT, CDR2 FQNNGV. The length of the CDR3 is 11 residues. The CDR3 spells CASSPGVEQYF. In DNA form, the CDR3 reads TGTGCCAGCAGCCCAGGGGTCGAGCAGTACTTC.

The DNA for the CDR3 is TGTGCCAGCAGCCGTCACATCTCCTACGAGCAGTACTTC. The encoded protein is CASSRHISYEQYF. The chain combines TRBV3-1 (or the pseudogene TRBV3-2) with TRBJ2-7; D ambiguous. With 4 bases removed from V and 0 bases from J, the gap between germline ends came to 7 bases. Germline V gene data show CDR1 as LGHDT and CDR2 as YNNKEL (reference sequence). The length of the CDR3 is 13 residues.

Of note for this clone: The sample has other DNA sequences that encode this CDR3 too. The chain recombines TRBV5-6 with TRBJ1-1, with D unresolved. The CDR3 contains 13 residues. CDR1 and CDR2 from the germline V gene are SGHDT and YYEEEE. V lost 0 bases and J lost 1, with 4 bases in between. DNA of the CDR3: TGTGCCAGCAGCTTGGCAGCGAACACTGAAGCTTTCTTT. This codes for CASSLAANTEAFF. Together with reference TRBV5-6 and TRBJ1-1, the CDR3 gives the full variable domain: DAGVTQSPTHLIKTRGQQVTLRCSPKSGHDTVSWYQQALGQGPQFIFQYYEEEERQRGNFPDRFSGHQFPNYSSELNVNALLLGDSALYLCASSLAANTEAFFGQGTRLTVV.

The V call is TRBV9, the J call TRBJ1-4; TRBD1 aligns across 7 bases. V dropped 3 bases and J dropped 5; count of bases not matched to a gene: 7. Germline V lookup: CDR1 SGDLS, CDR2 YYNGEE. This CDR3 is 15 amino acids long. The CDR3 region has the DNA TGTGCCAGCAGCGACGGACAGGAAAAAAATGAAAAACTGTTTTTT. Translating it yields CASSDGQEKNEKLFF. Supplemented by reference TRBV9 and TRBJ1-4, the full variable domain reads DSGVTQTPKHLITATGQRVTLRCSPRSGDLSVYWYQQSLDQGLQFLIQYYNGEERAKGNILERFSAQQFPDLHSELNLSSLELGDSALYFCASSDGQEKNEKLFFGSGTQLSVL.

The V call is TRBV7-9, the J call TRBJ1-2; D unresolved. Germline V gene data show CDR1 as SEHNR and CDR2 as FQNEAQ (reference sequence). This CDR3 contains 12 residues. V dropped 3 bases and J dropped 8 bases, with 10 bases sitting between them. CDR3 coding DNA: TGTGCCAGCAGCTTCTTCTTGAGCGGCTACACCTTC. Protein sequence: CASSFFLSGYTF.

V usage is TRBV19 and J usage is TRBJ2-1; a weak D match, TRBD1 (5 bases). CDR3 length: 14 residues. The V end lost 3 bases, the J end lost 5 bases, and 11 bases lay between the germline ends. Germline loops: CDR1 LNHDA, CDR2 SQIVND (reference sequence). The CDR3 DNA sequence: TGTGCCAGTAGTATCGAAGACAGTAACAATGAGCAGTTCTTC. Translated, it gives CASSIEDSNNEQFF. The full variable domain, with the rest looked up from reference TRBV19 and TRBJ2-1, is DGGITQSPKYLFRKEGQNVTLSCEQNLNHDAMYWYRQDPGQGLRLIYYSQIVNDFQKGDIAEGYSVSREKKESFPLTVTSAQKNPTAFYLCASSIEDSNNEQFFGPGTRLTVL.

The chain carries TRBV7-8 and TRBJ1-2, with D tentatively TRBD1 (5 bases). The CDR3 runs to 13 residues. Germline V CDR1 and CDR2: SGHVS, FQNEAQ. Trimming pared 5 bases from V and 6 bases from J, leaving 13 bases between. The CDR3 nucleotides read TGTGCCAGCAGCCTCTGGGACCGAGATGGCTACACCTTC. This translates into CASSLWDRDGYTF.

The chain combines TRBV3-1 (or the pseudogene TRBV3-2) with TRBJ2-3, with 10 bases identical to TRBD2. Germline-derived CDR1 and CDR2 are LGHDT and YNNKEL (reference sequence). The CDR3 has 16 amino acids. V shed 5 bases and J 2 bases; nucleotides not matched to a gene: 7. CDR3 region: CASSAIAGGFTDTQYF. CDR3 DNA: TGTGCCAGCAGCGCCATAGCGGGGGGCTTCACAGATACGCAGTATTTT.

V is TRBV5-1 and J is TRBJ2-3; D is unresolved. CDR1 and CDR2 from the germline V gene are SGHRS and YFSETQ. CDR3 size: 18 residues. V lost 1 base to trimming and J lost 4 bases, with 22 bases between them. For the CDR3, the DNA is TGCGCCAGCAGCTTGCGAACGAGCAGCACAAGGCTGGCAGATACGCAGTATTTT. Translated, it gives CASSLRTSSTRLADTQYF. The variable domain in full, completed from reference TRBV5-1 and TRBJ2-3, reads KAGVTQTPRYLIKTRGQQVTLSCSPISGHRSVSWYQQTPGQGLQFLFEYFSETQRNKGNFPGRFSGRQFSNSRSEMNVSTLELGDSALYLCASSLRTSSTRLADTQYFGPGTRLTVL.

The gene calls are TRBV7-2 and TRBJ1-2; TRBD1 might be the D (5 bases). Looked up from germline, CDR1 is SGHTA and CDR2 is FQGNSA. Trimming took 5 bases from V and 5 from J, leaving 21 bases between them. The CDR3 is 16 residues long. The CDR3 loop reads CASSNPRGQGNYGYTF. In DNA, the CDR3 is TGTGCCAGCAGCAACCCACGGGGCCAGGGAAATTATGGCTACACCTTC. The full variable domain, its missing parts supplied by reference TRBV7-2 and TRBJ1-2, is GAGVSQSPSNKVTEKGKDVELRCDPISGHTALYWYRQSLGQGLEFLIYFQGNSAPDKSGLPSDRFSAERTGGSVSTLTIQRTQQEDSAVYLCASSNPRGQGNYGYTFGSGTRLTVV.

The V and J genes are TRBV5-4 and TRBJ1-5; 9 nucleotides match TRBD1. The germline CDR1 and CDR2 sequences are SGHNT and YYREEE (reference sequence). Trimming cost V 2 bases and J 5 bases; bases outside gene matches: 5. CDR3 length equals 15 residues. CDR3 loop: CASSFGTGWDQPQHF. The CDR3 region has the DNA TGTGCCAGCAGCTTCGGGACAGGGTGGGATCAGCCCCAGCATTTT.

This chain connects TRBV6-4 to TRBJ2-7, with D hard to call. This CDR3 contains 13 residues. Germline V gene lookup returns CDR1 MRHNA and CDR2 SNTAGT. Trimming stripped 4 bases from V and 3 bases from J, with 10 bases between. DNA for the CDR3: TGTGCCAGCAGTGTCACACTGGGCTACGAGCAGTACTTC. Translated: CASSVTLGYEQYF.

This chain connects TRBV19 to TRBJ1-4; TRBD1 might be the D (6 bases). Germline V CDR1 and CDR2: LNHDA, SQIVND (reference sequence). V lost 3 bases and J 5 bases, leaving 13 bases between the germline ends. The CDR3 contains 15 residues. The CDR3 loop is CASSIVGGQNEKLFF. CDR3 in DNA: TGTGCCAGTAGTATCGTAGGGGGGCAAAATGAAAAACTGTTTTTT.

The chain combines TRBV19 with TRBJ2-3; 10 bases line up with TRBD1. The CDR3 extends over 16 amino acids. The ends lost 9 bases at V and 0 bases at J; junction bases unmatched: 9. CDR1 is LNHDA and CDR2 is SQIVND in the germline V gene (reference sequence). Written as DNA, the CDR3 is TGTGCCAGCCGGGACAGGGGCGTAACTAGCACAGATACGCAGTATTTT. Amino acid sequence: CASRDRGVTSTDTQYF.

The chain couples TRBV3-1 (or the pseudogene TRBV3-2) to TRBJ2-3; D unresolved. V was pared by 2 bases and J by 2 bases, with 11 bases between. CDR3 length equals 15 residues. Germline CDR1 and CDR2: LGHDT and YNNKEL (reference sequence). In nucleotides, the CDR3 is TGTGCCAGCAGCCAATTTCTGCGTTACACAGATACGCAGTATTTT. Its translation: CASSQFLRYTDTQYF.

V is TRBV24-1 and J is TRBJ1-2; a weak D match, TRBD1 (5 bases). Germline V gene sequence: CDR1 KGHDR, CDR2 SFDVKD. V gave up 7 bases and J gave up 2 bases, with 16 bases separating them. There are 15 residues in the CDR3. The CDR3 sequence is CATSGGAFANYGYTF. The CDR3 DNA is TGTGCCACCAGCGGGGGAGCCTTCGCCAACTATGGCTACACCTTC.

The rearrangement uses TRBV5-4 and TRBJ2-1, with D possibly matching TRBD2 (6 bases). V was clipped by 4 bases and J by 0 bases, with 11 bases between them. The CDR3 runs to 15 residues. The germline CDR1 and CDR2 sequences are SGHNT and YYREEE (reference sequence). In DNA, the CDR3 is TGTGCCAGCAGCCCGACGGACTACTCCTACAATGAGCAGTTCTTC. It codes for CASSPTDYSYNEQFF.

This chain connects TRBV7-9 to TRBJ2-3, with 15 bases lining up with TRBD2. Germline V gives CDR1 SEHNR, CDR2 FQNEAQ (reference sequence). The trim removed 5 bases at V and 4 bases at J, leaving 13 bases unmatched. The CDR3 runs 19 residues. The CDR3 nucleotides read TGTGCCAGCAGCCTCCGTCCGGGACTAGCGGGGGGACCTCCAGATACGCAGTATTTT. Amino acid sequence: CASSLRPGLAGGPPDTQYF.

The chain recombines TRBV11-2 with TRBJ2-5; no clear D. The CDR3 totals 13 residues. The germline CDR1 and CDR2 sequences are SGHAT and FQNNGV. V dropped 3 bases and J dropped 1 base, with 6 bases sitting between them. CDR3 sequence reads: CASSFSPQETQYF. The CDR3 bases are TGTGCCAGCAGCTTTTCCCCCCAAGAGACCCAGTACTTC.

This chain uses TRBV2 with TRBJ2-7; 9 nucleotides align to TRBD1. The ends lost 7 bases at V and 9 bases at J; junction bases unmatched: 13. The CDR3 extends over 14 amino acids. The germline V gene encodes CDR1 SNHLY and CDR2 FYNNEI. CDR3: CASNNRDRVSAQYF. In nucleotides, the CDR3 is TGTGCCAGCAATAACCGGGACAGGGTATCGGCGCAGTACTTC.